This T cell receptor (beta chain) emerged from a study of T cell responses to AZD1222 COVID-19 vaccine. The study, taken as a whole, reports: The breadth and depth of Spike-specific TCRs increased once two AZD1222 doses had been given.

Worth noting for this clone: As yet, its antigen is unknown.

Germline CDR1 reads MDHEN; CDR2 reads SYDVKM. The V and J ends lost 5 bases and 4 bases respectively, with 20 bases between them. The CDR3 is made up of 16 amino acids. The data were produced by immunoSEQ multiplex PCR, yet TCRdb's version contains in-frame clones alone and is incomplete. The data contain 180,000 or so clones, about 90% of them singletons. The sequence derives from an adult who received the AZD1222 COVID-19 vaccine. This specimen was peripheral blood, taken 28 days after the second AZD1222 dose. This chain joins TRBV28 and TRBJ1-1, with D maybe TRBD1 (6 bases). The CDR3 bases are TGTGCCAGCAGTCCACCCTGGGGGCCCCGCGGCACTGAAGCTTTCTTT. Protein product: CASSPPWGPRGTEAFF.